The 2 T cell receptor beta chains presented below share a single source sample, sequenced in a study of monozygotic twins with inflammatory bowel disease. Each CDR3 protein gets one entry in TCRdb, which reprocessed the 5' RACE reads and gives no DNA. The sample holds fewer than 350,000 distinct CDR3 sequences. Specimen: blood. These receptors were obtained from a human donor with ulcerative colitis or Crohn's disease, or a healthy co-twin of an affected twin (not recorded which).

The V and J genes are TRBV6-2 or TRBV6-3 and TRBJ2-1; lacking DNA, the TRBD1 call made by TCRdb goes unchecked. The CDR3 runs to 11 residues. CDR1 and CDR2 (germline): MNHEY, SVGEGT. The CDR3 loop is CASSYWGQQFF.

This sequence joins TRBV5-1 and TRBJ1-2; TCRdb calls TRBD1, which cannot be checked without DNA. From germline, CDR1 is SGHRS and CDR2 YFSETQ. The CDR3 loop spans 13 amino acids. The CDR3 protein is CASSLGSGGGYTF.